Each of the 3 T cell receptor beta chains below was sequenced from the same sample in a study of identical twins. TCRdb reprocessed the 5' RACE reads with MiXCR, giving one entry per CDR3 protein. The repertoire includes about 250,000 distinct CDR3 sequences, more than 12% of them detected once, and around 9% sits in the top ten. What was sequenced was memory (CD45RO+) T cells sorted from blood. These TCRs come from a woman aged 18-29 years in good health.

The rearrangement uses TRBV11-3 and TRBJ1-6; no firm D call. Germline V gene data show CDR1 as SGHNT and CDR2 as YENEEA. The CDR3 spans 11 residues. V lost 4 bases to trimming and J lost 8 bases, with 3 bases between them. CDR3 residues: CASSSDSPLHF. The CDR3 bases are TGTGCCAGCAGCTCGGATTCACCCCTCCACTTT.

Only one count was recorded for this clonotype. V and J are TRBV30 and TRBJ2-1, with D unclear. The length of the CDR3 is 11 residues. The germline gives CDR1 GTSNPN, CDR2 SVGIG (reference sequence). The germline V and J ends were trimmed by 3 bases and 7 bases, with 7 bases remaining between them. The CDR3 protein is CAWSRINEQFF. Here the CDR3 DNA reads TGTGCCTGGAGCAGAATAAATGAGCAGTTCTTC.

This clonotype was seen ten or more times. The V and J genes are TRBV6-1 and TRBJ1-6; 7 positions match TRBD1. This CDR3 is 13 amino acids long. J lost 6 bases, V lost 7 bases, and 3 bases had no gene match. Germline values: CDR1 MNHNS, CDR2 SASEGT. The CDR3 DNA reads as TGTGCCAGCATCCGGGACAGTAATTCACCCCTCCACTTT. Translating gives CASIRDSNSPLHF.